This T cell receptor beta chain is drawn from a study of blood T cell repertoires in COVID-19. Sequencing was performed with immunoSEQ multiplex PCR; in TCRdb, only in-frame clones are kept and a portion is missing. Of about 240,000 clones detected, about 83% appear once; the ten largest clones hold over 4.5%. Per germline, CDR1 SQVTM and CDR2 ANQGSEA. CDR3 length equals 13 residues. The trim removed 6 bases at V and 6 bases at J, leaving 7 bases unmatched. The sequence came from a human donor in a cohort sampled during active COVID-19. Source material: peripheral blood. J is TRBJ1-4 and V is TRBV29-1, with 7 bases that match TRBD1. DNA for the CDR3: TGCAGCGTCTACAGGGGCGCGGATGAAAAACTGTTTTTT. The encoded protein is CSVYRGADEKLFF. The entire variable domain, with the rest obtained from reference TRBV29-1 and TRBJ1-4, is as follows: SAVISQKPSRDICQRGTSLTIQCQVDSQVTMMFWYRQQPGQSLTLIATANQGSEATYESGFVIDKFPISRPNLTFSTLTVSNMSPEDSSIYLCSVYRGADEKLFFGSGTQLSVL.